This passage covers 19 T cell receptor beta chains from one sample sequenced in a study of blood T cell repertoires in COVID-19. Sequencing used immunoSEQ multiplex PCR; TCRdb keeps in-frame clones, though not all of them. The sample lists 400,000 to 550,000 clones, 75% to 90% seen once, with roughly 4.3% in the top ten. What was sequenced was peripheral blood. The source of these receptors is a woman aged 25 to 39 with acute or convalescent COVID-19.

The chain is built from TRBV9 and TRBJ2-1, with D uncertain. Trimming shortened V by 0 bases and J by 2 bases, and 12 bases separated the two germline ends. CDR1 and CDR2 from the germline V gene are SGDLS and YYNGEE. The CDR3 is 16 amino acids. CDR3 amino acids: CASSVASSLTYNEQFF. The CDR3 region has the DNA TGTGCCAGCAGCGTAGCTTCGAGCCTTACCTACAATGAGCAGTTCTTC.

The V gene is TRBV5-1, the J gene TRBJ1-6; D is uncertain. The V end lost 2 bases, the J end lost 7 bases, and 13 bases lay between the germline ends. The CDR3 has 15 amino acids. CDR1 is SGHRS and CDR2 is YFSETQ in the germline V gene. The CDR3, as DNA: TGCGCCAGCAGCTTAGTGGATGGAGGAAATTCACCCCTCCACTTT. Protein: CASSLVDGGNSPLHF.

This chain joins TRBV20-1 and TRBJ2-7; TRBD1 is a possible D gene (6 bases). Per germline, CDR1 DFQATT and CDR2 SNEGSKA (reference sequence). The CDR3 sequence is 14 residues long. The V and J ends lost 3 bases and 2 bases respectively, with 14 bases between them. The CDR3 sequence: CSASQGNPPYEQYF. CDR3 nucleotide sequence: TGCAGTGCTAGTCAGGGGAATCCTCCCTACGAGCAGTACTTC.

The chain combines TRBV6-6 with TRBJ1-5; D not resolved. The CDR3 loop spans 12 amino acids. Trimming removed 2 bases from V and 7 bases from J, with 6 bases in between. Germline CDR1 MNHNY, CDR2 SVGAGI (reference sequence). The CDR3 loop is CASSYGGQPQHF. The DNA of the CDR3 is TGTGCCAGCAGTTACGGAGGACAGCCCCAGCATTTT.

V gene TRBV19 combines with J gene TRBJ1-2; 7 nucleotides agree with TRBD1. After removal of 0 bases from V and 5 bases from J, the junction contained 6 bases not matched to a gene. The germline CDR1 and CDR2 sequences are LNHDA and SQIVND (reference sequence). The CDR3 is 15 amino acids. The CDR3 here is CASSIDWDREYGYTF. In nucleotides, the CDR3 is TGTGCCAGTAGTATAGATTGGGACAGAGAATATGGCTACACCTTC.

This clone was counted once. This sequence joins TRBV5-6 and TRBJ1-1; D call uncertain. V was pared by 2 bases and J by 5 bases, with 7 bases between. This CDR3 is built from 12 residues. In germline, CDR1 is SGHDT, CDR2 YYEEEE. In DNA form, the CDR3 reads TGTGCCAGCAGCTTTTCGCAGACTGAAGCTTTCTTT. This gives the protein CASSFSQTEAFF.

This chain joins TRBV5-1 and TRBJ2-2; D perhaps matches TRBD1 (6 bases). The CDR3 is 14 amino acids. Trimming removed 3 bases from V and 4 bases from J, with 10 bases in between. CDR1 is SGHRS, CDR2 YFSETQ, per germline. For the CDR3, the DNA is TGCGCCAGCAGCTCGGACAGTTCCACCGGGGAGCTGTTTTTT. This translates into CASSSDSSTGELFF.

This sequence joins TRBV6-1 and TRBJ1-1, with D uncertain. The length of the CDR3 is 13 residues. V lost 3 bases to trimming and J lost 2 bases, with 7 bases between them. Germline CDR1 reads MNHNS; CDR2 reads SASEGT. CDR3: CASSEGPNTEAFF. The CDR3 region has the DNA TGTGCCAGCAGTGAGGGCCCTAACACTGAAGCTTTCTTT.

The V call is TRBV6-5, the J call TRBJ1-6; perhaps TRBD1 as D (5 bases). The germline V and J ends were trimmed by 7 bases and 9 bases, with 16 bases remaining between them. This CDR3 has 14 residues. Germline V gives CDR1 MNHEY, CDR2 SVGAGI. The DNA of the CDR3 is TGTGCCAGCAAACCCGGCGGGGCGGGTTCACCCCTCCACTTT. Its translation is CASKPGGAGSPLHF.

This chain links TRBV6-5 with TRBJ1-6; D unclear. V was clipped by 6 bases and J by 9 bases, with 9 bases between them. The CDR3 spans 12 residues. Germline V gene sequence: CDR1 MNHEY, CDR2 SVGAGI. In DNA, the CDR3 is TGTGCCAGCAGACTCGGTAGTTCACCCCTCCACTTT. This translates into CASRLGSSPLHF.

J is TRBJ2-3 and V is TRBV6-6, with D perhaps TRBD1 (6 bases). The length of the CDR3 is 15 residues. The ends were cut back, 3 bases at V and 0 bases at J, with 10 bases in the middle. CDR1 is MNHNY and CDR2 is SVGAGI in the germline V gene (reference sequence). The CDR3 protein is CASSYNQGSTDTQYF. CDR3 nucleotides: TGTGCCAGCAGTTATAATCAGGGGAGCACAGATACGCAGTATTTT.

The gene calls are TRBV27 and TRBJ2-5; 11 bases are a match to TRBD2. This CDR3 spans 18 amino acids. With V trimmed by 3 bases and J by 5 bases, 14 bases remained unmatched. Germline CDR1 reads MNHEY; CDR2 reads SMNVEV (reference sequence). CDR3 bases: TGTGCCAGCAGTTTGGATAGCGGGGGGGGCCTAGGCTCGGAGACCCAGTACTTC. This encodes CASSLDSGGGLGSETQYF.

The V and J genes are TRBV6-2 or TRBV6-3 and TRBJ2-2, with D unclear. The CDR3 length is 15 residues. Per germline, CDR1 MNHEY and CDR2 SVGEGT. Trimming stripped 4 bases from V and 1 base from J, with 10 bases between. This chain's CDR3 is CASSFTNLNTGELFF. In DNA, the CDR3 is TGTGCCAGCAGTTTTACCAACTTGAACACCGGGGAGCTGTTTTTT.

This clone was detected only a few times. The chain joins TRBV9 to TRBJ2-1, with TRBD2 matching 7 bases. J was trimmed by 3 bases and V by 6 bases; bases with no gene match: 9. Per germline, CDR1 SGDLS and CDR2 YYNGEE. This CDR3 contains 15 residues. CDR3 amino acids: CASTSRDYVYNEQFF. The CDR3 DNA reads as TGTGCCAGCACTTCTCGGGACTACGTCTACAATGAGCAGTTCTTC.

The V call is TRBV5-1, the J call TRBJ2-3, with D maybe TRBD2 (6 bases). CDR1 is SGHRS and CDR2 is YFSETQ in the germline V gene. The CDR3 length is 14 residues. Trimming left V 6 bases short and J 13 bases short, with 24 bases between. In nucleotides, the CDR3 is TGCGCCAGCAAATTATCGTTGTCAGTTTCGGGGGAGTATTTT. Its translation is CASKLSLSVSGEYF.

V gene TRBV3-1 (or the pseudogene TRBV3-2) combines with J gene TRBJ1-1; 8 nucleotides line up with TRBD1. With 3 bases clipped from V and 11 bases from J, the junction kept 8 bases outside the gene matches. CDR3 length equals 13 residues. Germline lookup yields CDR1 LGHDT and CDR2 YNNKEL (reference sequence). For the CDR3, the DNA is TGTGCCAGCAGCCAGAAGGACAGGGTTGGTGCTTTCTTT. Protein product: CASSQKDRVGAFF.

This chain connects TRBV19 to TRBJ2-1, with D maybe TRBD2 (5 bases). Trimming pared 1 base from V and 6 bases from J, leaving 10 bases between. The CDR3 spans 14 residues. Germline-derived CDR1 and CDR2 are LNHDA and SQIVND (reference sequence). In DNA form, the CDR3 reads TGTGCCAGTAGTATAGTTCGGGGAATCAATGAGCAGTTCTTC. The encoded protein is CASSIVRGINEQFF.

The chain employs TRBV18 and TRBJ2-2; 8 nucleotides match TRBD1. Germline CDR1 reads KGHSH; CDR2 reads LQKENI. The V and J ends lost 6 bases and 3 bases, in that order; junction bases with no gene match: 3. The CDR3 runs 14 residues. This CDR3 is CASSSTGDTGELFF. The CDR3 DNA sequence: TGTGCCAGCTCTTCGACAGGGGACACCGGGGAGCTGTTTTTT.

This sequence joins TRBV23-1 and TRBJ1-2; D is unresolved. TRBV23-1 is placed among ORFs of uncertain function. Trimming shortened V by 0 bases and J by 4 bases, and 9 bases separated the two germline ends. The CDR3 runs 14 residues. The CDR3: CASSQSSDFYGYTF. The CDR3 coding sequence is TGCGCCAGCAGTCAATCGTCCGACTTCTATGGCTACACCTTC.